The next 26 T cell receptor beta chains were all read from a single sample in a study of post-analysis software for immune sequencing data. Study-level points and caveats: A handful of TRBV segments were significantly more frequent in patients than in controls. TRBV5-6, TRBV5-1 and TRBV20-1 were among these segments.

Their target antigens are unknown. The library was made from cDNA and included unique molecular identifiers. From the PCR reads, TCRdb called clonotypes with MiXCR, one entry per CDR3 protein. The sample contains about 800,000 distinct CDR3 sequences, 25% to 30% of which appear only once. The specimen sequenced was blood. These receptors originate from a girl between 10 and 17 years old with multiple sclerosis.

The CDR3 region is CASSGNSYGYTF. The CDR3 region has the DNA TGCGCCAGCAGCGGGAACAGCTATGGCTACACCTTC. J is TRBJ1-2 and V is TRBV5-1; no definite D call. Germline V gene lookup returns CDR1 SGHRS and CDR2 YFSETQ. V shed 4 bases and J shed 4 bases, with 8 bases lying between them. The CDR3 contains 12 residues.

This clonotype showed up just a few times. This rearrangement joins TRBV28 to TRBJ2-5, with TRBD2 matching 11 bases. J was trimmed by 5 bases and V by 6 bases; bases with no gene match: 8. The V gene's germline CDR1 is MDHEN and CDR2 SYDVKM. CDR3 size: 15 residues. CDR3 sequence: CASSLSGRVRETQYF. CDR3 DNA: TGTGCCAGCAGCCTTAGCGGGAGGGTCCGGGAGACCCAGTACTTC.

This clonotype was detected only a few times. The J gene is TRBJ1-5, the V gene TRBV7-8; the D is unclear. The CDR3 loop spans 15 amino acids. Looked up from germline, CDR1 is SGHVS and CDR2 is FQNEAQ. V lost 1 base and J 0 bases, leaving 7 bases between the germline ends. The CDR3: CASSLGLPSNQPQHF. The CDR3 DNA reads as TGTGCCAGCAGCTTAGGACTTCCTAGCAATCAGCCCCAGCATTTT.

The gene calls are TRBV2 and TRBJ2-3, with D hard to call. Germline V gene lookup returns CDR1 SNHLY and CDR2 FYNNEI. Deletions cut 7 bases from V and 2 bases from J, with 7 bases between. This CDR3 region has 12 residues. The CDR3, as DNA: TGTGCCAGCACCACCTCCACAGATACGCAGTATTTT. Translated: CASTTSTDTQYF.

CDR3 sequence reads: CSARGSARSGSSTDTQYF. CDR3 nucleotides: TGCAGTGCTAGAGGGTCCGCGCGGAGCGGTTCCAGCACAGATACGCAGTATTTT. This chain uses TRBV20-1 with TRBJ2-3; D possibly corresponds to TRBD2 (5 bases). V lost 1 base, J lost 0 bases, and 20 bases lay in between. Germline V gene sequence: CDR1 DFQATT, CDR2 SNEGSKA (reference sequence). The length of the CDR3 is 18 residues.

Here the CDR3 DNA reads TGTGCCAGCAGCTTAAATGGACAGGGATCCTCCTACGAGCAGTACTTC. This sequence encodes CASSLNGQGSSYEQYF. The chain carries TRBV7-2 and TRBJ2-7; 8 nucleotides agree with TRBD1. The CDR3 has 16 amino acids. Germline CDR1 is SGHTA and CDR2 is FQGNSA. V lost 2 bases to trimming and J lost 0 bases; unmatched junction nucleotides: 6. The full variable domain, in which reference TRBV7-2 and TRBJ2-7 provide the parts outside the CDR3, is GAGVSQSPSNKVTEKGKDVELRCDPISGHTALYWYRQSLGQGLEFLIYFQGNSAPDKSGLPSDRFSAERTGGSVSTLTIQRTQQEDSAVYLCASSLNGQGSSYEQYFGPGTRLTVT.

This clonotype was detected only a few times. The CDR3: CSAWTSLRNEQFF. The CDR3 nucleotides read TGCAGTGCATGGACTAGTCTCCGCAATGAGCAGTTCTTC. The genes are TRBV20-1 and TRBJ2-1, with 7 bases identical to TRBD2. CDR1 is DFQATT, CDR2 SNEGSKA, per germline (reference sequence). This CDR3 has 13 amino acids. V lost 6 bases to trimming and J lost 6 bases; unmatched junction nucleotides: 8.

The gene calls are TRBV12-3 or TRBV12-4 and TRBJ2-7; TRBD1 matches at 11 bases. V shed 7 bases, J shed 3 bases, and the junction held 5 bases outside the gene matches. CDR3 size: 14 residues. CDR3 sequence reads: CASIPGTGGYEQYF. The CDR3 DNA reads TGTGCCAGCATCCCCGGGACAGGGGGCTACGAGCAGTACTTC.

The chain links TRBV19 to TRBJ1-5; 8 bases fit TRBD1. Germline V gene data show CDR1 as LNHDA and CDR2 as SQIVND (reference sequence). Unmatched junction bases numbered 12, after V lost 6 bases and J lost 11 bases. CDR3 length: 14 amino acids. The CDR3 sequence is CASREDREGQSQHF. In DNA, the CDR3 is TGTGCCAGTAGAGAGGACAGGGAGGGCCAATCCCAGCATTTT.

The CDR3 coding sequence is TGTGCCAGCAGCTTGGATCGGTTCAGGGAAGGAGCTTTCTTT. Residues: CASSLDRFREGAFF. The chain recombines TRBV5-6 with TRBJ1-1; D is perhaps TRBD1 (5 bases). With 0 bases removed from V and 10 bases from J, the gap between germline ends came to 16 bases. The CDR3 contains 14 residues. The germline V gene has CDR1 SGHDT and CDR2 YYEEEE.

The rearrangement joins TRBV5-6 to TRBJ2-1; D uncertain. The CDR3 is made up of 13 amino acids. The germline gives CDR1 SGHDT, CDR2 YYEEEE. V lost 2 bases and J 4 bases, leaving 7 bases between the germline ends. The CDR3 DNA reads as TGTGCCAGCAGCTTCACAGAATACAATGAGCAGTTCTTC. Encoded protein: CASSFTEYNEQFF.

V and J are TRBV27 and TRBJ1-6; tentative D call: TRBD1 (5 bases). The CDR3 sequence is 13 residues long. Trimming took off 5 bases at V and 15 bases at J, with 17 bases between the two ends. Germline V gene data show CDR1 as MNHEY and CDR2 as SMNVEV (reference sequence). CDR3 loop: CASSPPGRGDLHF. The CDR3 DNA follows: TGTGCCAGCAGTCCCCCGGGTCGAGGGGACCTCCACTTT.

This clonotype has just one count. V usage is TRBV4-1 and J usage is TRBJ2-1; the match to TRBD1 covers 8 bases. Germline CDR1 MGHRA, CDR2 YSYEKL. With 1 base clipped from V and 3 bases from J, the junction kept 2 bases outside the gene matches. This CDR3 has 15 residues. This chain's CDR3 is CASSQADRVYNEQFF. DNA for the CDR3: TGCGCCAGCAGCCAAGCGGACAGGGTCTACAATGAGCAGTTCTTC.

There are a few counts of this clonotype. V gene TRBV29-1 combines with J gene TRBJ2-2, with 10 nucleotides matching TRBD1. J lost 6 bases, V lost 3 bases, and 7 bases had no gene match. Germline V lookup: CDR1 SQVTM, CDR2 ANQGSEA. CDR3 length: 15 residues. CDR3 coding DNA: TGCAGCGTTGATGAGACAGGGGGCTCCCCCGGGGAGCTGTTTTTT. Translating it yields CSVDETGGSPGELFF.

V and J are TRBV2 and TRBJ1-3, with D perhaps TRBD1 (6 bases). From germline, CDR1 is SNHLY and CDR2 FYNNEI. Between the trimmed V and J ends, which lost 2 bases and 0 bases, there was a span of 11 bases. The length of the CDR3 is 16 residues. CDR3 sequence (DNA): TGTGCCAGCAGTGAAAGGGGGGCCAGCTCTGGAAACACCATATATTTT. Its translation: CASSERGASSGNTIYF.

Only a few counts were recorded for this clonotype. The CDR3 coding sequence is TGTGCCATCAGGACAGGGGGTATCTATGAGCAGTTCTTC. It translates to CAIRTGGIYEQFF. V is TRBV10-3 and J is TRBJ2-1, with 9 positions matching TRBD1. The V segment lost 6 bases and the J segment 8 bases; nucleotides outside the gene matches: 5. The CDR3 runs to 13 residues. CDR1 is ENHRY, CDR2 SYGVKD, per germline.

This clonotype was observed a few times. The chain joins TRBV5-1 to TRBJ1-2; 8 nucleotides match TRBD1. Germline trimming cut 4 bases from V and 3 bases from J; bases unmatched to any gene: 5. Looked up from germline, CDR1 is SGHRS and CDR2 is YFSETQ. The length of the CDR3 is 14 residues. In DNA form, the CDR3 reads TGCGCCAGCAGCCTGGACAGGGCAGACTATGGCTACACCTTC. The encoded protein is CASSLDRADYGYTF.

The chain has TRBV7-9 and TRBJ1-2, with 9 bases identical to TRBD1. CDR1 is SEHNR and CDR2 is FQNEAQ in the germline V gene (reference sequence). CDR3 length equals 16 residues. V gave up 5 bases and J gave up 5 bases; unmatched junction bases: 12. In DNA form, the CDR3 reads TGTGCCAGCAGCCCTAGGAACGGACAGGGGATTTATGGCTACACCTTC. It encodes CASSPRNGQGIYGYTF.

The V and J genes are TRBV6-2 or TRBV6-3 and TRBJ1-5, with D maybe TRBD1 (5 bases). V lost 6 bases and J lost 1, with 19 bases in between. CDR1 MNHEY and CDR2 SVGEGT come from the germline V gene. The CDR3 contains 17 residues. CDR3 DNA: TGTGCCAGCAGAGCCGGGACTTCCTTCACGAGCAATCAGCCCCAGCATTTT. Encoded protein: CASRAGTSFTSNQPQHF.

The rearrangement joins TRBV4-2 to TRBJ2-1; D perhaps matches TRBD2 (6 bases). Germline values: CDR1 LGHNA, CDR2 YNFKEQ. Trimming stripped 1 base from V and 5 bases from J, with 15 bases between. The CDR3 contains 16 residues. The CDR3, as DNA: TGTGCCAGCAGCCAAGGCGGTAGCGGCGGCAACAATGAGCAGTTCTTC. Protein product: CASSQGGSGGNNEQFF.

The chain uses TRBV4-2 and TRBJ2-5, with 8 bases fitting TRBD1. The ends lost 2 bases at V and 5 bases at J; junction bases unmatched: 4. The CDR3 contains 14 residues. Germline CDR1 LGHNA, CDR2 YNFKEQ. DNA of the CDR3: TGTGCCAGCAGCCAACAGGGGGCGCGGGAGACCCAGTACTTC. Encoded protein: CASSQQGARETQYF.

This clonotype was detected only once. The chain has TRBV12-3 or TRBV12-4 and TRBJ2-3; 12 positions agree with TRBD1. V trimming: 8 bases; J trimming: 4 bases; junction bases outside the gene matches: 7. The CDR3 has 15 residues. For the CDR3, the DNA is TGTGCCAGCGATACCGGGACAGGGGGCTCAGATACGCAGTATTTT. Translation gives CASDTGTGGSDTQYF.

This clonotype appeared many times. The gene calls are TRBV15 and TRBJ2-1; unclear D gene. V was cut by 4 bases and J by 0 bases, with 13 bases left in between. Germline CDR1 LNHNV, CDR2 YYDKDF (reference sequence). CDR3 length equals 16 residues. The CDR3, as DNA: TGTGCCACCAGCACCTACTCGCCGGTCTCCTACAATGAGCAGTTCTTC. Amino acid sequence: CATSTYSPVSYNEQFF. The whole variable domain, filled in from reference TRBV15 and TRBJ2-1, reads DAMVIQNPRYQVTQFGKPVTLSCSQTLNHNVMYWYQQKSSQAPKLLFHYYDKDFNNEADTPDNFQSRRPNTSFCFLDIRSPGLGDTAMYLCATSTYSPVSYNEQFFGPGTRLTVL.

This chain uses TRBV6-2 or TRBV6-3 with TRBJ2-2, with unresolved D. The CDR3 sequence is 15 residues long. Trimming pared 8 bases from V and 1 base from J, leaving 14 bases between. Germline CDR1 MNHEY, CDR2 SVGEGT. The CDR3 DNA reads TGTGCCAGCCGTCTTACACTGGTGAACACCGGGGAGCTGTTTTTT. It is translated as CASRLTLVNTGELFF.

V and J are TRBV10-3 and TRBJ2-7; D might be TRBD2 (6 bases). The CDR3 extends over 13 amino acids. The germline CDR1 and CDR2 sequences are ENHRY and SYGVKD. Trimming stripped 7 bases from V and 2 bases from J, with 12 bases between. The CDR3 sequence is CAITGLPTYEQYF. The CDR3 DNA reads TGTGCCATCACGGGACTCCCGACCTACGAGCAGTACTTC.

Only a few counts were recorded for this clonotype. The chain couples TRBV7-2 to TRBJ1-2; tentatively, D is TRBD1 (5 bases). CDR1 is SGHTA, CDR2 FQGNSA, per germline. The CDR3 runs 13 residues. V was trimmed by 3 bases and J by 4 bases, leaving 9 bases between them. CDR3: CASSFGTGYGYTF. The CDR3 DNA reads TGTGCCAGCAGCTTCGGGACTGGCTATGGCTACACCTTC.